This entry describes one T cell receptor beta chain. Its cognate antigen is unknown. The data originate from a study of beta chain features in type 1 diabetes. Study outcomes and limitations: Shortening of TCRB CDR3s, moderate but significant, appeared in all four CD4+ subsets of Type 1 diabetes patients.

Germline V gene sequence: CDR1 MDHEN, CDR2 SYDVKM. The CDR3 length is 14 residues. V was pared by 6 bases and J by 7 bases, with 19 bases between. Sequencing targeted expressed TCRB transcripts, as all isolated RNA had been reverse transcribed. Assay used: immunoSEQ multiplex PCR; TCRdb lists only in-frame clones, some missing. In the table there are 200,000 to 250,000 clones, 14% of which are singletons. Material for sequencing was naive CD4+ T cells from blood. The receptor's source is a man aged 30-40 years with type 1 diabetes. This chain joins TRBV28 and TRBJ2-7; possibly TRBD1 for D (6 bases). The CDR3: CASSLQQGRWEQYF. For the CDR3, the DNA is TGTGCCAGCAGCTTGCAACAGGGAAGGTGGGAGCAGTACTTC.